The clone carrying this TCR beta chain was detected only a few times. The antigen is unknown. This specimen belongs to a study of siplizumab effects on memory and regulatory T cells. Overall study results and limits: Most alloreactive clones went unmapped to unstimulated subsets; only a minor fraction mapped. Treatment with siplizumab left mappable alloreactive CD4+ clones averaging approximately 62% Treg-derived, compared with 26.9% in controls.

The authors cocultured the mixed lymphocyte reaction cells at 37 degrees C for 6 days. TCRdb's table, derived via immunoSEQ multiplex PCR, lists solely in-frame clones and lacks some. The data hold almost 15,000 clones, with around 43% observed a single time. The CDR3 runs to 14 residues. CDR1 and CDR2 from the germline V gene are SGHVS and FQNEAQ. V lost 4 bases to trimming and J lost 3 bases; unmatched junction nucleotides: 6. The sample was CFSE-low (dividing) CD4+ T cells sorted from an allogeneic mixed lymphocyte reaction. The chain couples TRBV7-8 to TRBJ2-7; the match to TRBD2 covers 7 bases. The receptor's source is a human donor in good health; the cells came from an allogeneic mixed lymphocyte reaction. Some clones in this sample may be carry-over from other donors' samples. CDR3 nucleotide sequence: TGTGCCAGCAGCTCGTCGGGAGGCCGCTACGAGCAGTACTTC. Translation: CASSSSGGRYEQYF.